The clone carrying this T cell receptor (beta chain) was counted a few times. Its antigen is not known. This record belongs to a study of human T cells and chemical hapten exposure. Study outcomes and limitations: There was no change with DPC sensitization in TCRs above 1 in 1000 frequency.

This CDR3 comprises 13 residues. J was trimmed by 4 bases and V by 8 bases; bases with no gene match: 1. In germline, CDR1 is SNHLY, CDR2 FYNNEI. Time point: patch test 1, 2 weeks after DPC sensitization. Sample treatment: therapeutic diphenylcyclopropenone sensitization with weekly scalp DPC. TCRdb reanalysed the RACE reads using MiXCR and keeps one entry per CDR3 protein. Of 80,000 to 100,000 distinct CDR3 sequences listed, 7% to 8% were seen once; the top ten hold around 1.5%. Material: whole blood, obtained in connection with sensitization to the hapten diphenylcyclopropenone (DPC). The clonotype was recovered from a woman aged 25 to 39 with alopecia areata. Some clones in this sample may be carry-over from other donors' samples. The chain has TRBV2 and TRBJ1-4; 10 nucleotides agree with TRBD1. The CDR3 region has the DNA TGTGCCAGCCGGACAGGGGGTAATGAAAAACTGTTTTTT. Protein: CASRTGGNEKLFF.